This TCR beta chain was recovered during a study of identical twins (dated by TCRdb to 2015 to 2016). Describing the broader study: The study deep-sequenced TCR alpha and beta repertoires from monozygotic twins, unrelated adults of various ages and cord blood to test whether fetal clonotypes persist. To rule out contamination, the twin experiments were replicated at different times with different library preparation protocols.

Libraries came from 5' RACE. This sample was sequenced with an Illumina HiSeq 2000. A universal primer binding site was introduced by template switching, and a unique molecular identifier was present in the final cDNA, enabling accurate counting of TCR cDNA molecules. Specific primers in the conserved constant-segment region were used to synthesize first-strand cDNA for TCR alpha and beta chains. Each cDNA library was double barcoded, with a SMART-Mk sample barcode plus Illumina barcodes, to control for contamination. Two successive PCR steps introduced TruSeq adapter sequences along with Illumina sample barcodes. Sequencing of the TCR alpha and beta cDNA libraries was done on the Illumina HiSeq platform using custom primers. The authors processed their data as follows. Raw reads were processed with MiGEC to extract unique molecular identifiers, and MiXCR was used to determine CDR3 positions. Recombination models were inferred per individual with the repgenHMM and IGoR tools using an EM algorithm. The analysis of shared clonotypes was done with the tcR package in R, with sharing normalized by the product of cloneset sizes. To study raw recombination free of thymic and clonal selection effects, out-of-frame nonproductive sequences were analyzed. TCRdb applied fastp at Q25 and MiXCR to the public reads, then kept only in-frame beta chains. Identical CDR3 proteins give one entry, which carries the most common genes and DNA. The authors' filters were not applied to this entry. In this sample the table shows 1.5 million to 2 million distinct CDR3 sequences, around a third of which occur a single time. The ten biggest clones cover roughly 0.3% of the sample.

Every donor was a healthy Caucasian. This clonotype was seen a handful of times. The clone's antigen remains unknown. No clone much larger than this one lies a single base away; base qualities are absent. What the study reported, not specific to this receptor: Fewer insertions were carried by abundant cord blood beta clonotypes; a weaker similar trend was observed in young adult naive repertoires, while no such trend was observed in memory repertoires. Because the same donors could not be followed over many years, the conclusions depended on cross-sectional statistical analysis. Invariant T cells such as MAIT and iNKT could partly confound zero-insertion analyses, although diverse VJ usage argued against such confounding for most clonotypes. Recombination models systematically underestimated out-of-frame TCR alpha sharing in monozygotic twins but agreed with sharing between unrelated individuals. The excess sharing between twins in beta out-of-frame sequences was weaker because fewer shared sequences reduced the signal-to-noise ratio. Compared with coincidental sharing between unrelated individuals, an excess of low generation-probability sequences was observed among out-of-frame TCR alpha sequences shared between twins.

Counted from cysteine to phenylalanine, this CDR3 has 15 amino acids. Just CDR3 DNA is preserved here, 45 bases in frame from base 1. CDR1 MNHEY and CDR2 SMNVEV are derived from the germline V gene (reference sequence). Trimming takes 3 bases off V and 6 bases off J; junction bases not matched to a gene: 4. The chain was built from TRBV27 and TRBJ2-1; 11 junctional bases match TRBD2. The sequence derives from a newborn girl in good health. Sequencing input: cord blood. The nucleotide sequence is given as TGTGCCAGCAGTTTTCTAGCGGGAGGTTCCAATGAGCAGTTCTTC. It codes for CASSFLAGGSNEQFF.